Following are 28 T cell receptor beta chains from one sample sequenced in a study of blood T cell repertoires in COVID-19 (dated by TCRdb to 2020 to 2022). Receptor amplification or capture employed the immunoSEQ multiplex PCR assay. The clones in this table, taken by TCRdb from immuneACCESS, are in-frame only. Not every clone is retained; where verified, under half of the shortfall comes from an unresolved V gene, and the cause of the rest is unknown. This sample gives over 250,000 clones in total; 88% of them show up just once. The top ten hold approximately 3.7% of the sample. The sequencing input was peripheral blood. Receptors were obtained from a man in his 60s who had recovered from COVID-19.

The rearrangement links TRBV7-8 to TRBJ2-3; the match to TRBD2 covers 12 bases. Trimming at V came to 5 bases and at J to 6 bases, leaving 12 bases not matched to a gene. The CDR3 extends over 17 amino acids. Germline loops: CDR1 SGHVS, CDR2 FQNEAQ. The CDR3 nucleotides read TGTGCCAGCAGCGCGGCTTGGACTAGCGGGAAGAGGGATACGCAGTATTTT. As protein: CASSAAWTSGKRDTQYF.

This sequence joins TRBV20-1 and TRBJ2-1; D remains ambiguous. This CDR3 is built from 8 residues. Germline values: CDR1 DFQATT, CDR2 SNEGSKA (reference sequence). The CDR3 DNA sequence: TGCATCGTGAATGAGCAGTTCTTC. Its protein product is CIVNEQFF.

This chain joins TRBV3-1 (or the pseudogene TRBV3-2) and TRBJ2-1, with a weak D call TRBD2 (7 bases). Germline V lookup: CDR1 LGHDT, CDR2 YNNKEL (reference sequence). V was cut by 9 bases and J by 4 bases, with 19 bases left in between. The CDR3 length is 15 residues. Here the CDR3 reads CASQPGAGVYNEQFF. DNA of the CDR3: TGTGCCAGTCAACCGGGGGCGGGGGTTTACAATGAGCAGTTCTTC.

In regard to this clone: At the DNA level, this CDR3 is encoded by other sequences in the same sample as well. The CDR3: CASSPTGADTQYF. The CDR3, as DNA: TGCGCCAGCAGCCCAACAGGGGCAGATACGCAGTATTTT. This rearrangement joins TRBV5-1 to TRBJ2-3; 7 bases are a match to TRBD1. V lost 4 bases to trimming and J lost 4 bases; unmatched junction nucleotides: 3. Germline V lookup: CDR1 SGHRS, CDR2 YFSETQ. The CDR3 runs to 13 residues.

This clone appeared a single time. The rearrangement uses TRBV30 and TRBJ2-2; no clear D gene. CDR1 is GTSNPN, CDR2 SVGIG, per germline (reference sequence). The CDR3 has 16 amino acids. The ends were cut back, 3 bases at V and 1 base at J, with 15 bases in the middle. The CDR3 region has the DNA TGTGCCTGGAGGGAGACCATGCTTCAGAACACCGGGGAGCTGTTTTTT. It is translated as CAWRETMLQNTGELFF.

The chain has TRBV24-1 and TRBJ1-5, with TRBD1 matching 11 bases. The CDR3 is made up of 15 amino acids. V dropped 3 bases and J dropped 6; count of bases not matched to a gene: 3. CDR1 is KGHDR and CDR2 is SFDVKD in the germline V gene. As DNA, the CDR3 is TGTGCCACCAGTGATGGGGGACAGGGGGGTCAGCCCCAGCATTTT. The encoded protein is CATSDGGQGGQPQHF.

J is TRBJ2-1 and V is TRBV5-1; TRBD1 might be the D (6 bases). The V and J ends lost 4 bases and 9 bases respectively, with 17 bases between them. This CDR3 is 14 amino acids long. Germline values: CDR1 SGHRS, CDR2 YFSETQ. CDR3 nucleotides: TGCGCCAGCAGCCAGGACAGTCCGCCGGGTGAGCAGTTCTTC. This translates into CASSQDSPPGEQFF.

This chain uses TRBV27 with TRBJ2-7; TRBD1 aligns across 7 bases. The germline V gene has CDR1 MNHEY and CDR2 SMNVEV (reference sequence). The CDR3 is 11 amino acids. The J segment lost 5 bases and the V segment lost 7 bases, leaving 2 bases of the junction unmatched. CDR3 residues: CASTDRNEQYF. CDR3 bases: TGTGCCAGCACGGACAGGAACGAGCAGTACTTC.

CDR3 protein: CASSTTGGNTDTQYF. The CDR3 DNA reads as TGTGCCAGCAGCACGACAGGGGGAAACACAGATACGCAGTATTTT. The rearrangement joins TRBV7-3 to TRBJ2-3, with 9 nucleotides matching TRBD1. V was pared by 5 bases and J by 2 bases, with 5 bases of the junction left unmatched. The CDR3 totals 15 residues. Germline V gene sequence: CDR1 SGHTA, CDR2 FQGTGA.

This CDR3 reads CASSEAVREQYF. The CDR3 DNA follows: TGTGCCAGCAGTGAAGCAGTCCGGGAGCAGTACTTC. The J gene is TRBJ2-7, the V gene TRBV6-1, with unresolved D. Trimming shortened V by 0 bases and J by 7 bases, and 7 bases separated the two germline ends. The CDR3 totals 12 residues. Germline values: CDR1 MNHNS, CDR2 SASEGT.

The chain employs TRBV14 and TRBJ2-5; D is undetermined. V lost 1 base and J 5 bases, leaving 8 bases between the germline ends. The length of the CDR3 is 13 residues. Germline CDR1 reads SGHDN; CDR2 reads FVKESK. The CDR3: CASSQGWAETQYF. CDR3 sequence (DNA): TGTGCCAGCAGCCAAGGATGGGCGGAGACCCAGTACTTC.

The rearrangement joins TRBV19 to TRBJ2-2, with 8 bases aligning to TRBD2. Trimming cost V 5 bases and J 4 bases; bases outside gene matches: 3. The CDR3 has 14 residues. Germline V gives CDR1 LNHDA, CDR2 SQIVND (reference sequence). In DNA form, the CDR3 reads TGTGCCAGTAGTCGGCTAGCGGGCACCGGGGAGCTGTTTTTT. It is translated as CASSRLAGTGELFF. Based on the CDR3 plus reference TRBV19 and TRBJ2-2, the full variable domain is DGGITQSPKYLFRKEGQNVTLSCEQNLNHDAMYWYRQDPGQGLRLIYYSQIVNDFQKGDIAEGYSVSREKKESFPLTVTSAQKNPTAFYLCASSRLAGTGELFFGEGSRLTVL.

The V gene is TRBV15, the J gene TRBJ2-2; 8 nucleotides line up with TRBD2. Germline assignment: CDR1 LNHNV and CDR2 YYDKDF (reference sequence). CDR3 length: 16 residues. V was clipped by 0 bases and J by 3 bases; unmatched bases: 3. The CDR3 loop reads CATSRDERGYTGELFF. The CDR3 DNA follows: TGTGCCACCAGCAGAGATGAGCGGGGGTACACCGGGGAGCTGTTTTTT. The full variable domain, its missing parts supplied by reference TRBV15 and TRBJ2-2, is DAMVIQNPRYQVTQFGKPVTLSCSQTLNHNVMYWYQQKSSQAPKLLFHYYDKDFNNEADTPDNFQSRRPNTSFCFLDIRSPGLGDTAMYLCATSRDERGYTGELFFGEGSRLTVL.

This clone was counted a single time. The rearrangement links TRBV9 to TRBJ1-1; D gene unclear. CDR3 size: 17 residues. The germline V gene encodes CDR1 SGDLS and CDR2 YYNGEE. The ends were cut back, 0 bases at V and 0 bases at J, with 15 bases in the middle. CDR3 bases: TGTGCCAGCAGCGTAGCCGGAGGGTCCCTAATGAACACTGAAGCTTTCTTT. Translated: CASSVAGGSLMNTEAFF.

The chain recombines TRBV12-3 or TRBV12-4 with TRBJ2-7, with D unresolved. V lost 4 bases and J 3 bases, leaving 7 bases between the germline ends. There are 12 residues in the CDR3. DNA for the CDR3: TGTGCCAGCAGTTCCCCGGGCTACGAGCAGTACTTC. The encoded protein is CASSSPGYEQYF.

This clone came up once. This chain uses TRBV19 with TRBJ1-1; D is uncertain. This CDR3 region has 15 residues. Trimming shortened V by 3 bases and J by 2 bases, and 13 bases separated the two germline ends. The germline V gene has CDR1 LNHDA and CDR2 SQIVND (reference sequence). The CDR3 DNA is TGTGCCAGTAGTATCGATCGTGCGCCTAACACTGAAGCTTTCTTT. This codes for CASSIDRAPNTEAFF.

V and J are TRBV5-1 and TRBJ1-4; a weak D match, TRBD1 (6 bases). V lost 5 bases to trimming and J lost 0 bases, with 8 bases between them. From germline, CDR1 is SGHRS and CDR2 YFSETQ. CDR3 length: 14 residues. The CDR3 protein is CASRGAATNEKLFF. The CDR3 region has the DNA TGCGCCAGCAGGGGGGCGGCAACTAATGAAAAACTGTTTTTT.

The chain couples TRBV13 to TRBJ2-7; the match to TRBD2 covers 14 bases. Trimming at V came to 5 bases and at J to 1 base, leaving 10 bases not matched to a gene. Germline V gene lookup returns CDR1 PRHDT and CDR2 FYEKMQ (reference sequence). The CDR3 extends over 18 amino acids. The CDR3, as DNA: TGTGCCAGCAGCCATACGACTAGCGGGGGGGTGTTGTCCTACGAGCAGTACTTC. Translated: CASSHTTSGGVLSYEQYF.

This chain joins TRBV5-1 and TRBJ2-3, with TRBD2 matching over 7 bases. Per germline, CDR1 SGHRS and CDR2 YFSETQ. Trimming cost V 5 bases and J 1 base; bases outside gene matches: 7. The CDR3 totals 15 residues. CDR3 sequence (DNA): TGCGCCAGCAGTGGGCGGGGGATAGGCACAGATACGCAGTATTTT. Translation: CASSGRGIGTDTQYF.

This rearrangement joins TRBV11-2 to TRBJ2-3, with 7 bases identical to TRBD2. This CDR3 has 14 residues. The germline V gene has CDR1 SGHAT and CDR2 FQNNGV. The ends lost 5 bases at V and 4 bases at J; junction bases unmatched: 6. The DNA for the CDR3 is TGTGCCAGCAGCCCGACTAGCATCTCAGATACGCAGTATTTT. Its protein product is CASSPTSISDTQYF.

This clone was detected only once. CDR3 region: CASSGGPSGANVLTF. The CDR3 region has the DNA TGTGCCAGCAGCGGGGGCCCCTCTGGGGCCAACGTCCTGACTTTC. V and J are TRBV11-2 and TRBJ2-6; tentatively, D is TRBD1 (6 bases). V was shortened by 5 bases and J by 0 bases, with 8 bases between the two germline ends. CDR3 size: 15 residues. Germline CDR1 SGHAT, CDR2 FQNNGV.

This clone was observed a handful of times. V gene TRBV24-1 combines with J gene TRBJ1-1; tentative D call: TRBD1 (6 bases). Germline CDR1 reads KGHDR; CDR2 reads SFDVKD. There are 16 residues in the CDR3. Trimming stripped 5 bases from V and 0 bases from J, with 15 bases between. As DNA, the CDR3 is TGTGCCACCAGTGTCAGGGGACAAAAATTGAACACTGAAGCTTTCTTT. Residues: CATSVRGQKLNTEAFF.

This sequence joins TRBV7-3 and TRBJ2-3; TRBD2 matches 15 bases. The CDR3 consists of 17 residues. Germline loops: CDR1 SGHTA, CDR2 FQGTGA. V dropped 5 bases and J dropped 8; count of bases not matched to a gene: 11. The CDR3 DNA reads as TGTGCCAGCAGCCCGACCCGGACTAGCGGGGGGGCAAGTACGCAGTATTTT. Translated, it gives CASSPTRTSGGASTQYF.

The chain is built from TRBV19 and TRBJ2-7; 7 bases agree with TRBD1. The J segment lost 7 bases and the V segment lost 9 bases, leaving 12 bases of the junction unmatched. CDR3 length: 13 amino acids. The germline V gene has CDR1 LNHDA and CDR2 SQIVND (reference sequence). The CDR3 DNA is TGTGCCAGCAACCCCCGACAGGGAAGGGAGCAGTACTTC. Amino acids: CASNPRQGREQYF.

This chain's CDR3 is CASSLAGGSGTGELFF. The CDR3 DNA reads TGCGCCAGCAGCTTGGCCGGGGGGAGTGGTACCGGGGAGCTGTTTTTT. The chain combines TRBV5-1 with TRBJ2-2, with 7 bases lining up with TRBD2. The CDR3 runs to 16 residues. V dropped 0 bases and J dropped 5; count of bases not matched to a gene: 7. Germline CDR1 is SGHRS and CDR2 is YFSETQ. Drawing the rest from reference TRBV5-1 and TRBJ2-2, the complete variable domain is KAGVTQTPRYLIKTRGQQVTLSCSPISGHRSVSWYQQTPGQGLQFLFEYFSETQRNKGNFPGRFSGRQFSNSRSEMNVSTLELGDSALYLCASSLAGGSGTGELFFGEGSRLTVL.

The V and J genes are TRBV7-6 and TRBJ1-2; 12 bases are a match to TRBD1. CDR1 is SGHVS and CDR2 is FNYEAQ in the germline V gene. The CDR3 extends over 16 amino acids. The ends lost 5 bases at V and 3 bases at J; junction bases unmatched: 7. As DNA, the CDR3 is TGTGCCAGCAGCCCCGGGGACAGGGGGCACGACTATGGCTACACCTTC. The encoded protein is CASSPGDRGHDYGYTF.

This clone was found once. This sequence joins TRBV4-2 and TRBJ1-1, with D unresolved. Trimming took off 1 base at V and 0 bases at J, with 6 bases between the two ends. CDR1 is LGHNA, CDR2 YNFKEQ, per germline. The CDR3 consists of 14 residues. The CDR3 sequence: CASSQGTVNTEAFF. The CDR3 coding sequence is TGTGCCAGCAGCCAAGGCACTGTGAACACTGAAGCTTTCTTT.

The genes are TRBV2 and TRBJ2-5, with 8 bases identical to TRBD1. The ends lost 7 bases at V and 9 bases at J; junction bases unmatched: 10. Germline assignment: CDR1 SNHLY and CDR2 FYNNEI. The CDR3 is 13 amino acids. The CDR3: CASKKTGDVSQYF. CDR3 DNA: TGTGCCAGCAAGAAGACAGGGGATGTGTCCCAGTACTTC.